This TCR beta chain was captured in a study of blood T cell repertoires in COVID-19. Background on the study: Material from acute and convalescent COVID-19 was sourced from the United States, Italy and Spain.

Profiling relied on immunoSEQ multiplex PCR, and the TCRdb table lists in-frame clones only, not all of them. The sample shows under 500,000 clones, around 90% of them seen only once. The CDR3 is made up of 14 amino acids. V was pared by 3 bases and J by 2 bases, with 3 bases of the junction left unmatched. Per germline, CDR1 SGHTA and CDR2 FQGNSA. The sample was PBMCs or T cells enriched from blood (not recorded which). The TCR sequence derives from a woman aged 18-29 years with acute COVID-19. The chain carries TRBV7-2 and TRBJ2-5; 7 bases are shared with TRBD2. The DNA of the CDR3 is TGTGCCAGCAGCTTGCGGGGGAATCAAGAGACCCAGTACTTC. Its translation is CASSLRGNQETQYF. Supplemented by reference TRBV7-2 and TRBJ2-5, the full variable domain reads GAGVSQSPSNKVTEKGKDVELRCDPISGHTALYWYRQSLGQGLEFLIYFQGNSAPDKSGLPSDRFSAERTGGSVSTLTIQRTQQEDSAVYLCASSLRGNQETQYFGPGTRLLVL.